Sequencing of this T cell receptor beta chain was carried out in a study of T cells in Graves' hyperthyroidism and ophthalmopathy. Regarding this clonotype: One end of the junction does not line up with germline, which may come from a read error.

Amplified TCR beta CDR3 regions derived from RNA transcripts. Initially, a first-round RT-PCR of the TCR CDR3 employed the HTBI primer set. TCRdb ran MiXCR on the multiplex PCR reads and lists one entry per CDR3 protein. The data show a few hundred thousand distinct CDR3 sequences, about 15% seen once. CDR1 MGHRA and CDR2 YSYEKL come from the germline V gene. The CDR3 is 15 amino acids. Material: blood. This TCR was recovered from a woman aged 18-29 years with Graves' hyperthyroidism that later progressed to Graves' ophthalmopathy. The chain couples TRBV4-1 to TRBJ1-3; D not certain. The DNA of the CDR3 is TGCGCCAGCAGCCCCGAGTTTGGGAGAGGAAAGACCATATATTTT. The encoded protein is CASSPEFGRGKTIYF.